These 20 T cell receptor beta chains were all obtained from the same sample, sequenced in a study of cytomegalovirus exposure and HLA in healthy donors. Both 60 Vbeta primers and 13 Jbeta primers went into the PCR. Profiling relied on immunoSEQ multiplex PCR, and the TCRdb table lists in-frame clones only, not all of them. The table includes roughly 130,000 clones, 79% detected once. The sample was PBMCs. These receptors all come from a young man in good health and CMV-seronegative.

V gene TRBV9 combines with J gene TRBJ2-2; TRBD1 is a possible D gene (5 bases). The CDR3 has 17 residues. The V and J ends lost 4 bases and 1 base respectively, with 17 bases between them. CDR1 is SGDLS, CDR2 YYNGEE, per germline. The CDR3 nucleotides read TGTGCCAGCAGCAAACCTCGAAGGGGTCGGAACACCGGGGAGCTGTTTTTT. Its protein product is CASSKPRRGRNTGELFF.

This rearrangement joins TRBV11-2 to TRBJ1-2, with no clear D. This CDR3 region has 15 residues. Germline lookup yields CDR1 SGHAT and CDR2 FQNNGV. V was clipped by 1 base and J by 4 bases, with 13 bases between them. CDR3 loop: CASSLGGGGSYGYTF. CDR3 DNA sequence: TGTGCCAGCAGCTTAGGCGGTGGAGGAAGCTATGGCTACACCTTC.

The V and J genes are TRBV6-5 and TRBJ1-3; no definite D call. The CDR3 contains 13 residues. V dropped 6 bases and J dropped 3 bases, with 9 bases sitting between them. CDR1 and CDR2 (germline): MNHEY, SVGAGI. This CDR3 reads CASRVLVGNTIYF. DNA for the CDR3: TGTGCCAGCAGAGTATTAGTTGGAAACACCATATATTTT.

The V and J genes are TRBV10-3 and TRBJ1-1; 7 nucleotides align to TRBD1. The CDR3 sequence is 15 residues long. J lost 0 bases, V lost 6 bases, and 7 bases had no gene match. The germline V gene has CDR1 ENHRY and CDR2 SYGVKD. The CDR3 protein is CAIRTLGQMNTEAFF. In DNA form, the CDR3 reads TGTGCCATCAGAACTTTGGGACAGATGAACACTGAAGCTTTCTTT.

The chain is built from TRBV9 and TRBJ2-1; 11 positions agree with TRBD2. After removal of 0 bases from V and 6 bases from J, the junction contained 8 bases not matched to a gene. The CDR3 runs to 17 residues. Looked up from germline, CDR1 is SGDLS and CDR2 is YYNGEE. The CDR3 nucleotides read TGTGCCAGCAGCGTAGACCCAGGCCTAGCGGGGGGCAATGAGCAGTTCTTC. It codes for CASSVDPGLAGGNEQFF.

V is TRBV10-3 and J is TRBJ2-7, with D maybe TRBD2 (5 bases). Germline CDR1 reads ENHRY; CDR2 reads SYGVKD. Trimming took 4 bases from V and 4 from J, leaving 14 bases between them. The CDR3 is made up of 14 amino acids. CDR3 bases: TGTGCCATCAGTGGGGCGCGGGCCGGATACGAGCAGTACTTC. It codes for CAISGARAGYEQYF.

CDR3 sequence: CASSQRTLHYEQYF. As DNA, the CDR3 is TGCGCCAGTTCACAGAGAACTTTACACTACGAGCAGTACTTC. The rearrangement joins TRBV10-1 to TRBJ2-7; no clear D gene. V lost 9 bases to trimming and J lost 3 bases, with 18 bases between them. Germline CDR1 is WNHNN and CDR2 is SYGVQD (reference sequence). This CDR3 is 14 amino acids long.

The gene calls are TRBV30 and TRBJ1-2; a possible D gene is TRBD1 (6 bases). The CDR3 covers 12 residues. Germline V gives CDR1 GTSNPN, CDR2 SVGIG (reference sequence). V dropped 4 bases and J dropped 4 bases, with 10 bases sitting between them. Here the CDR3 reads CAWTQGIYGYTF. In DNA, the CDR3 is TGTGCCTGGACCCAGGGGATCTATGGCTACACCTTC.

The chain employs TRBV19 and TRBJ2-7, with D tentatively TRBD2 (6 bases). V dropped 5 bases and J dropped 2 bases, with 13 bases sitting between them. Germline V lookup: CDR1 LNHDA, CDR2 SQIVND (reference sequence). The CDR3 has 14 residues. The CDR3 protein is CASSSWGDAYEQYF. The CDR3 nucleotides read TGTGCCAGTAGTTCGTGGGGGGACGCCTACGAGCAGTACTTC.

The chain uses TRBV7-9 and TRBJ1-1; 9 bases fit TRBD1. The CDR3 has 15 residues. V shed 5 bases and J 5 bases; nucleotides not matched to a gene: 9. Germline CDR1 reads SEHNR; CDR2 reads FQNEAQ (reference sequence). DNA of the CDR3: TGTGCCAGCAGCCCACCAGGGACAGGGCAGACTGAAGCTTTCTTT. Amino acid sequence: CASSPPGTGQTEAFF.

V gene TRBV27 combines with J gene TRBJ1-6; 8 positions match TRBD1. Germline trimming cut 5 bases from V and 8 bases from J; bases unmatched to any gene: 5. The CDR3 consists of 14 residues. Germline V gives CDR1 MNHEY, CDR2 SMNVEV (reference sequence). This chain's CDR3 is CASSDRGRDSPLHF. The CDR3 region has the DNA TGTGCCAGCAGTGACAGGGGAAGGGATTCACCCCTCCACTTT.

CDR3: CATRRGRGETQYF. The CDR3 DNA reads TGTGCCACACGGAGGGGGCGAGGGGAGACCCAGTACTTC. The chain carries TRBV25-1 and TRBJ2-5; D is perhaps TRBD1 (7 bases). Trimming left V 10 bases short and J 5 bases short, with 17 bases between. Germline V gene lookup returns CDR1 MGHDK and CDR2 SYGVNS. The CDR3 length is 13 residues.

The J gene is TRBJ1-6, the V gene TRBV5-5; 7 positions agree with TRBD1. With V trimmed by 4 bases and J by 10 bases, 8 bases remained unmatched. Germline values: CDR1 SGHKS, CDR2 YYEKEE (reference sequence). CDR3 size: 14 residues. The CDR3 protein is CASSRDSAVSPLHF. The CDR3 coding sequence is TGTGCCAGCAGCCGGGACAGTGCCGTGTCACCCCTCCACTTT.

The rearrangement uses TRBV6-6 and TRBJ1-5; D unresolved. V lost 0 bases, J lost 7 bases, and 4 bases lay in between. Germline CDR1 MNHNY, CDR2 SVGAGI (reference sequence). CDR3 length equals 12 residues. The CDR3 nucleotides are TGTGCCAGCAGTTACTCGTCGCAGCCCCAGCATTTT. Translation gives CASSYSSQPQHF.

The J gene is TRBJ2-5, the V gene TRBV7-8, with 7 nucleotides matching TRBD1. The CDR3 has 16 residues. Germline-derived CDR1 and CDR2 are SGHVS and FQNEAQ. Trimming removed 4 bases from V and 2 bases from J; junction bases left unmatched: 10. The chain's CDR3 is CASSSLGDRVQETQYF. In DNA, the CDR3 is TGTGCCAGCAGCTCCCTCGGTGACAGGGTTCAAGAGACCCAGTACTTC.

The chain has TRBV30 and TRBJ2-5; the match to TRBD1 covers 8 bases. Germline CDR1 and CDR2: GTSNPN and SVGIG (reference sequence). CDR3 size: 15 residues. The junction had 9 bases not matched to a gene; V was cut back by 4 bases and J by 2 bases. The CDR3 coding sequence is TGTGCCTGGAACCCAGGGGGCGGCGTTCAAGAGACCCAGTACTTC. This translates into CAWNPGGGVQETQYF.

The chain is built from TRBV7-2 and TRBJ1-5; D remains ambiguous. From germline, CDR1 is SGHTA and CDR2 FQGNSA. Trimming left V 1 base short and J 0 bases short, with 4 bases between. This CDR3 has 14 amino acids. CDR3 in DNA: TGTGCCAGCAGCTTAGATAGTAGCAATCAGCCCCAGCATTTT. Its translation is CASSLDSSNQPQHF. The full variable domain, rest sourced from reference TRBV7-2 and TRBJ1-5, is GAGVSQSPSNKVTEKGKDVELRCDPISGHTALYWYRQSLGQGLEFLIYFQGNSAPDKSGLPSDRFSAERTGGSVSTLTIQRTQQEDSAVYLCASSLDSSNQPQHFGDGTRLSIL.

Only one count was recorded for this clone. The V gene is TRBV2, the J gene TRBJ1-5; D is unclear. The CDR3 is 15 amino acids. Trimming stripped 4 bases from V and 8 bases from J, with 18 bases between. The germline CDR1 and CDR2 sequences are SNHLY and FYNNEI. In DNA form, the CDR3 reads TGTGCCAGCAGTGTTTCCCTGGAGGAGGTAGAGCCCCAGCATTTT. Residues: CASSVSLEEVEPQHF.

The chain recombines TRBV6-4 with TRBJ2-5; D possibly corresponds to TRBD2 (7 bases). Matching the DNA end better, TRBJ2-7 makes the J call doubtful. Germline V gene lookup returns CDR1 MRHNA and CDR2 SNTAGT. This CDR3 region has 18 residues. In nucleotides, the CDR3 is TGTGCCAAATCCAAGGGCGGGGGCGGGACGATCTCCGGGTTCGAGCAGTACTTC. It is translated as CAKSKGGGGTISGFEQYF.

The chain uses TRBV5-6 and TRBJ2-7; 7 bases are a match to TRBD1. The CDR3 is 12 residues long. Trimming took 4 bases from V and 12 from J; bases not matched to a gene: 10. The germline CDR1 and CDR2 sequences are SGHDT and YYEEEE. The CDR3 DNA follows: TGTGCCAGCAGCATATACAGGGGAGACCTGTACTTC. This gives the protein CASSIYRGDLYF.